This T cell receptor beta chain stems from a study of shared clonotypes between healthy human individuals. The V end was cut by 2 bases, the J end by 0 bases, with 9 bases between. CDR1 is SGHTA, CDR2 FQGTGA, per germline. The CDR3 runs to 15 residues. All participating donors were Caucasian adults from Nashville, Tennessee. In regard to this clone: Other nucleotide sequences in the sample specify the same CDR3.

Replicate PCRs for sorted subsets used roughly 200 ng DNA; this equaled about 30,000 T cell genomes. Profiled with immunoSEQ multiplex PCR; TCRdb holds only in-frame clones, not every one. This sample has 2,500,000 or so clones; over 85% occur once, and the top ten carry 0.35% to 0.45%. The clonotype comes from a young man in good health. Some clones in this sample may be carry-over from other donors' samples. Sequenced sample: naive CD4+ T cells from PBMCs. Documented subset: CD45RA+ positively selected. The rearrangement links TRBV7-3 to TRBJ2-3, with no clear D. CDR3 in amino acids: CASSLVGGSTDTQYF. The CDR3 DNA sequence: TGTGCCAGCAGCTTAGTTGGCGGTAGCACAGATACGCAGTATTTT.